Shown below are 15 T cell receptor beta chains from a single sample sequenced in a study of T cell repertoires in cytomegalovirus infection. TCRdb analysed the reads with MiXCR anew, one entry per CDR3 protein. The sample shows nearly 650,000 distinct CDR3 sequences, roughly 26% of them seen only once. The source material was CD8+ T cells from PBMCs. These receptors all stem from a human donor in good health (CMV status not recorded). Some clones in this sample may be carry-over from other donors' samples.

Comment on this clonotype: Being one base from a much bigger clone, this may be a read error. This chain's CDR3 is CASSYAGNAEAFF. The CDR3 coding sequence is TGTGCCAGCAGTTACGCGGGGAACGCTGAAGCTTTCTTT. This rearrangement joins TRBV6-5 to TRBJ1-1; no clear D gene. The CDR3 has 13 amino acids. In germline, CDR1 is MNHEY, CDR2 SVGAGI.

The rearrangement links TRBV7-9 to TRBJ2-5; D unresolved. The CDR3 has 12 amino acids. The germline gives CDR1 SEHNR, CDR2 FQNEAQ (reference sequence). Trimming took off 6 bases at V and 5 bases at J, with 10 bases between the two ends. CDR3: CASSRGPETQYF. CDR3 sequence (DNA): TGTGCCAGCAGTCGTGGCCCTGAGACCCAGTACTTC.

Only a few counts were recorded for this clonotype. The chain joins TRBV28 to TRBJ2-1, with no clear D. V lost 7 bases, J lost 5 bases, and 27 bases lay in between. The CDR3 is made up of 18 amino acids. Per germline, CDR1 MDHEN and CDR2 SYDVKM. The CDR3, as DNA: TGTGCCAGCACTACGAGGCCCCTAAGTAGGGCCCCCCACAATGAGCAGTTCTTC. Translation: CASTTRPLSRAPHNEQFF.

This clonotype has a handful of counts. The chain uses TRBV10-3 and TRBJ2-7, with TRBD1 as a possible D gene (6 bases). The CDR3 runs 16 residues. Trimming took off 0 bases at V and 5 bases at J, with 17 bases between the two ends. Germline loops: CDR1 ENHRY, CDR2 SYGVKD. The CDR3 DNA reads TGTGCCATCAGTGAGTCAAGGGGCAGGGGAGTTCACGAGCAGTACTTC. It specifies CAISESRGRGVHEQYF.

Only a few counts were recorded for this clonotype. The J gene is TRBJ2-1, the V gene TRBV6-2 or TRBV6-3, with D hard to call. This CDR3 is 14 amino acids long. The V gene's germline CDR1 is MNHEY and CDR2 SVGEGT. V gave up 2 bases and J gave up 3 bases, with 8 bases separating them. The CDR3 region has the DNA TGTGCCAGCAGTTACGTGGCGAGCTACAATGAGCAGTTCTTC. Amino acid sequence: CASSYVASYNEQFF.

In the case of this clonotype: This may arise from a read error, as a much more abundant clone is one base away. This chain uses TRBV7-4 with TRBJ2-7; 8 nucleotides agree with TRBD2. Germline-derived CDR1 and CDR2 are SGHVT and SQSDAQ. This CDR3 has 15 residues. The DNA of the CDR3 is TGTGCCAGCAACTTAGGCGGGGGGCCATCCTACGAGCAGTACTTC. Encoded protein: CASNLGGGPSYEQYF.

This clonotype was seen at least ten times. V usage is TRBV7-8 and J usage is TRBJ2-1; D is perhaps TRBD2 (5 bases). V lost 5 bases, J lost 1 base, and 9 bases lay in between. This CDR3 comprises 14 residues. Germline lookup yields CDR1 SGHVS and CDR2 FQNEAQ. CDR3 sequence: CASSPRGSYNEQFF. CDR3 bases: TGTGCCAGCAGCCCCCGAGGGTCCTACAATGAGCAGTTCTTC.

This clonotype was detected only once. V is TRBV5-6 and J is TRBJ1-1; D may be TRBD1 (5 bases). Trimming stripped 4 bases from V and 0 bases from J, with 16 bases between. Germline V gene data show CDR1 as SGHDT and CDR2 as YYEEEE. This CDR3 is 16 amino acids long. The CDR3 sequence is CASSPVSGGMNTEAFF. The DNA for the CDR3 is TGTGCCAGCAGCCCGGTATCGGGGGGAATGAACACTGAAGCTTTCTTT.

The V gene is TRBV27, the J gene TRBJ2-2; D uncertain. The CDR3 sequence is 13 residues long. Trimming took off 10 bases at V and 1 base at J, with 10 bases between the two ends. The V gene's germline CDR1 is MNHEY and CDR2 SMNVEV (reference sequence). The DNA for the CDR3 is TGTGCCACCCGTGGGGAGAACACCGGGGAGCTGTTTTTT. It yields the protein CATRGENTGELFF.

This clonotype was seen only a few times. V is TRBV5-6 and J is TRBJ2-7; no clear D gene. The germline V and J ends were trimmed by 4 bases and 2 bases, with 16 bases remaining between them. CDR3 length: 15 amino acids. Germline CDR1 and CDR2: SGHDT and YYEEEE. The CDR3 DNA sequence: TGTGCCAGCAGCCCGTTTGGCGTCCTCACCTACGAGCAGTACGTC. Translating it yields CASSPFGVLTYEQYV.

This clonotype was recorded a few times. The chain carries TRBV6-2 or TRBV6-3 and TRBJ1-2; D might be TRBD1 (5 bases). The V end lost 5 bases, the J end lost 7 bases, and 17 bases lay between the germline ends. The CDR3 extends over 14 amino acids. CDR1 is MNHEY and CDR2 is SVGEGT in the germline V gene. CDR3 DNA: TGTGCCAGCAGTCATCGGGGGTACGACGGTGGCTACACCTTC. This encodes CASSHRGYDGGYTF.

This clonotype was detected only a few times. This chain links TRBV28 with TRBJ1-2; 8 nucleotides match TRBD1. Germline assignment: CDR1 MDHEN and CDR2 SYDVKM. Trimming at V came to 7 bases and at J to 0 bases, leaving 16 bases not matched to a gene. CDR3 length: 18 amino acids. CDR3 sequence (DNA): TGTGCCAGCATAGGACCCCGTTTCGGGACAGGTTCTAACTATGGCTACACCTTC. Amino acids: CASIGPRFGTGSNYGYTF.

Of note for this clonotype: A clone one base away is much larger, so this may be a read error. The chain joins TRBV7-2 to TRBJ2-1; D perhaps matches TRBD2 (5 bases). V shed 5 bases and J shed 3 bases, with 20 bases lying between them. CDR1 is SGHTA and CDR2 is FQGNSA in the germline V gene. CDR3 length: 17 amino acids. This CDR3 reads CASSRPVEGLVYNEQFF. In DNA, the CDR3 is TGTGCCAGCAGCCGGCCCGTCGAGGGTCTTGTCTACAATGAGCAGTTCTTC.

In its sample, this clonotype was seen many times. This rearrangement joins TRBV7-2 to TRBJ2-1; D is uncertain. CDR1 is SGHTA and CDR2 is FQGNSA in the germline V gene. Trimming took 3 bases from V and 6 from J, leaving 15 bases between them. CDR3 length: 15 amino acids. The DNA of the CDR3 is TGTGCCAGCAGCTTGACTGAGCCGGTCCGCAATGAGCAGTTCTTC. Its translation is CASSLTEPVRNEQFF.

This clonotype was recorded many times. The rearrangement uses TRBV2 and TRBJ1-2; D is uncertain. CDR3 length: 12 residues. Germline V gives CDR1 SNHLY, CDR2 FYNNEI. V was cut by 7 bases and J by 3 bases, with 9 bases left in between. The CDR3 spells CASIDGYYGYTF. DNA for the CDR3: TGTGCCAGCATCGACGGTTACTATGGCTACACCTTC.